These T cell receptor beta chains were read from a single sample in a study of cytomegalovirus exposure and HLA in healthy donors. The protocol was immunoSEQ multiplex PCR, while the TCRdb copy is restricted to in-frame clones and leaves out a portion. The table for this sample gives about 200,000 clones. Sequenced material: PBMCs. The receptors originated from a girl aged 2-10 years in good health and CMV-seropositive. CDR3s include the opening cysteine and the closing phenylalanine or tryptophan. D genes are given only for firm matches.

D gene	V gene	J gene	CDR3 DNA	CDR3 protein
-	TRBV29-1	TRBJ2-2	TGCAGCGTTACAGGAACCGGGGAGCTGTTTTTT	CSVTGTGELFF
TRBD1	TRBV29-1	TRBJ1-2	TGCAGCGTTGAGACGTACGACAGGGATAACTATGGCTACACCTTC	CSVETYDRDNYGYTF
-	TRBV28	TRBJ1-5	TGTGCCAGCAGCCCTTACTCTCAGGGGAGGGAGCCCCAGCATTTT	CASSPYSQGREPQHF
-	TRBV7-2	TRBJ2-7	TGTGCCAGCAGCGGTCACAGGCTGGTGAACTACGAGCAGTACTTC	CASSGHRLVNYEQYF
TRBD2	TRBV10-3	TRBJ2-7	TGTGCCATCAGTGATCCACTAGCGCTCTACGAGCAGTACTTC	CAISDPLALYEQYF
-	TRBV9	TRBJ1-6	TGTGCCAGCAGCGTAGGCTCAGGGGAGGGAGGTTCACCCCTCCACTTT	CASSVGSGEGGSPLHF
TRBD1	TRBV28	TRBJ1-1	TGTGCCAGCAGTTTTCAGGGGGCAAGCGCTGAAGCTTTCTTT	CASSFQGASAEAFF
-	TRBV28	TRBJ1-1	TGTGCCAGCAGTTCCTCGACAGGTTCGGTGACTGAAGCTTTCTTT	CASSSSTGSVTEAFF
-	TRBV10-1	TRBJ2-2	TGCGCCAGCAGTGAGTCGGCGGTAACGAACACCGGGGAGCTGTTTTTT	CASSESAVTNTGELFF
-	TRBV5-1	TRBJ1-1	TGCGCCAGCAGCTTGGAAATGGTATTGGGGGACTGGAACACTGAAGCTTTCTTT	CASSLEMVLGDWNTEAFF
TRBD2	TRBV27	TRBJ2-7	TGTGCCAGCAGTTTAACGGGACTAGCGGGAGGGAGCGAGCAGTACTTC	CASSLTGLAGGSEQYF